The 30 T cell receptor beta chains in this list originate from one sample, sequenced in a study of T cell repertoires in cytomegalovirus infection (dated by TCRdb to about 2019). Instrument on record: Illumina HiSeq 1500. TCRdb trimmed public reads at Q25 via fastp, called clones via MiXCR and kept in-frame beta chains. Merged by CDR3 protein, the rows form single entries marked with the most common genes and DNA. The table for this sample lists hundreds of thousands of distinct CDR3 sequences; 20% to 30% of them were counted only once. Approximately 8% of the sample is in the top ten clones. The sequencing input was CD8+ T cells from PBMCs. The receptors stem from a human donor in good health (CMV status not recorded). Some clones in this sample may be carry-over from other donors' samples.

On this clonotype: One end of the junction varies from germline; a read error may be responsible. This rearrangement joins TRBV14 to TRBJ2-1; unclear D gene. CDR3 length equals 16 residues. Germline values: CDR1 SGHDN, CDR2 FVKESK. The DNA for the CDR3 is TGTGCCAGCAGCCCCCTTAACTTGCACTCCTTCAATGAGCAGTTCTTC. It specifies CASSPLNLHSFNEQFF. The complete variable domain, with remaining parts taken from reference TRBV14 and TRBJ2-1, reads EAGVTQFPSHSVIEKGQTVTLRCDPISGHDNLYWYRRVMGKEIKFLLHFVKESKQDESGMPNNRFLAERTGGTYSTLKVQPAELEDSGVYFCASSPLNLHSFNEQFFGPGTRLTVL.

Notes on this clonotype: A much larger clone differs from this one at a single base, so this may be a read error. The CDR3 coding sequence is TGTGCCAGCAGCTTAGGTTGGGGGAGAAACCGACAAGAGACCCAGCACTTC. Residues: CASSLGWGRNRQETQHF. The chain has TRBV7-8 and TRBJ2-5, with D perhaps given as TRBD1 or TRBD2 (5 bases each). The CDR3 covers 17 residues. Germline V CDR1 and CDR2: SGHVS, FQNEAQ.

Many counts were recorded for this clonotype. The rearrangement uses TRBV14 and TRBJ2-1; either TRBD1 or TRBD2 may fit D (5 bases each). Germline CDR1 is SGHDN and CDR2 is FVKESK. The CDR3 is 14 residues long. The V and J ends lost 3 bases and 8 bases respectively, with 14 bases between them. CDR3 in amino acids: CASSHPSGRHEQFF. The CDR3 DNA reads as TGTGCCAGCAGCCACCCCTCGGGGCGACATGAGCAGTTCTTC.

This clonotype was counted between two and nine times. The V call is TRBV4-1, the J call TRBJ2-2; TRBD1 aligns across 7 bases. The germline CDR1 and CDR2 sequences are MGHRA and YSYEKL. The V segment lost 4 bases and the J segment 2 bases; nucleotides outside the gene matches: 7. The CDR3 spans 16 residues. DNA for the CDR3: TGCGCCAGCAGCCTTAGGGGGACAGCAAACACCGGGGAGCTGTTTTTT. This encodes CASSLRGTANTGELFF.

This clonotype was seen only a few times. J is TRBJ2-1 and V is TRBV5-4; TRBD2 is a possible D gene (6 bases). The CDR3 runs 13 residues. Germline CDR1 and CDR2: SGHNT and YYREEE (reference sequence). V lost 10 bases, J lost 2 bases, and 13 bases lay in between. CDR3 amino acids: CAWGVYPYNEQFF. CDR3 nucleotides: TGTGCCTGGGGGGTATACCCCTACAATGAGCAGTTCTTC.

This rearrangement joins TRBV4-1 to TRBJ1-2, with 8 bases aligning to TRBD1. Trimming cost V 0 bases and J 4 bases; bases outside gene matches: 7. The CDR3 spans 16 residues. CDR1 and CDR2 (germline): MGHRA, YSYEKL. The CDR3 region is CASSQENPGGSYGYTF. CDR3 in DNA: TGCGCCAGCAGCCAAGAAAACCCAGGGGGCTCCTATGGCTACACCTTC.

As to this clonotype: One junction end disagrees with the germline gene, perhaps due to a read error. The chain has TRBV7-6 and TRBJ1-1, with D unresolved. The CDR3 is 13 amino acids. Germline lookup yields CDR1 SGHVS and CDR2 FNYEAQ. Here the CDR3 DNA reads TGTACCAGCAGCTTAGCGGAGAACACTGAAGCTTTCTTT. Its protein is CTSSLAENTEAFF.

This clonotype was counted a few times. The chain employs TRBV4-2 and TRBJ2-1, with 7 positions matching TRBD2. CDR1 is LGHNA and CDR2 is YNFKEQ in the germline V gene. The V and J ends lost 4 bases and 5 bases, in that order; junction bases with no gene match: 8. The CDR3 covers 15 residues. The CDR3 DNA sequence: TGTGCCAGCAGCCGTCTACTAGCGATGAACAATGAGCAGTTCTTC. Protein product: CASSRLLAMNNEQFF.

This clonotype was seen a handful of times. The gene calls are TRBV5-1 and TRBJ2-1, with 8 nucleotides matching TRBD2. Germline-derived CDR1 and CDR2 are SGHRS and YFSETQ. This CDR3 comprises 20 residues. V lost 0 bases and J lost 2; bases outside the gene matches: 16. The CDR3 reads CASSLVSARVAGKTYNEQFF. The CDR3 coding sequence is TGCGCCAGCAGCTTGGTGTCGGCGCGGGTAGCGGGGAAAACCTACAATGAGCAGTTCTTC.

At least ten counts were recorded for this clonotype. This chain connects TRBV7-2 to TRBJ2-3; D may correspond to TRBD1 or TRBD2 (6 bases each). The CDR3 length is 15 residues. V was cut by 4 bases and J by 3 bases, with 14 bases left in between. Germline V CDR1 and CDR2: SGHTA, FQGNSA. The CDR3, as DNA: TGTGCCAGCAGCTCGTCGGGGGCTTTAACAGATACGCAGTATTTT. It encodes CASSSSGALTDTQYF.

Of note for this clonotype: The CDR3 does not end in the conserved phenylalanine or tryptophan, so this is likely a read error. The chain is built from TRBV15 and TRBJ2-4, with 8 positions matching TRBD1. The CDR3 contains 15 residues. Germline V gene data show CDR1 as LNHNV and CDR2 as YYDKDF (reference sequence). The V and J ends lost 0 bases and 8 bases, in that order; junction bases with no gene match: 6. The CDR3 DNA is TGTGCCACCAGCAGAGAGATAGGACAGGGAGACATTCAGTACTTA. The encoded protein is CATSREIGQGDIQYL.

This clonotype has more than one count but fewer than ten. V is TRBV20-1 and J is TRBJ2-2; D gene uncertain. The CDR3 extends over 16 amino acids. Germline V CDR1 and CDR2: DFQATT, SNEGSKA (reference sequence). Trimming cost V 3 bases and J 2 bases, with 16 bases left between them. The CDR3 loop is CSAREGSHSNTGELFF. CDR3 in DNA: TGCAGTGCTAGGGAAGGGTCTCACTCTAACACCGGGGAGCTGTTTTTT.

The table lists this clonotype with many counts. The genes are TRBV28 and TRBJ2-5; TRBD1 matches 11 bases. The germline gives CDR1 MDHEN, CDR2 SYDVKM. After removal of 6 bases from V and 5 bases from J, the junction contained 8 bases not matched to a gene. The length of the CDR3 is 15 residues. CDR3 in amino acids: CASSGTGGSWETQYF. DNA of the CDR3: TGTGCCAGCAGCGGGACAGGGGGAAGTTGGGAGACCCAGTACTTC.

The chain recombines TRBV6-2 or TRBV6-3 with TRBJ1-1, with D perhaps matching TRBD1 (6 bases). The CDR3 length is 17 residues. Germline-derived CDR1 and CDR2 are MNHEY and SVGEGT. V was clipped by 5 bases and J by 5 bases, with 24 bases between them. The CDR3 DNA sequence: TGTGCCAGCAGTCCCCTGTATACAGGGCCAATGAGGACTGAAGCTTTCTTT. Encoded protein: CASSPLYTGPMRTEAFF.

This clonotype was picked up many times. The chain employs TRBV7-2 and TRBJ1-2; D possibly corresponds to TRBD1 (6 bases). V lost 7 bases and J 5 bases, leaving 14 bases between the germline ends. In germline, CDR1 is SGHTA, CDR2 FQGNSA. The CDR3 spans 13 residues. The CDR3, as DNA: TGTGCCAGCACCCCGGGGGGCCGTTATGGCTACACCTTC. It specifies CASTPGGRYGYTF.

The chain employs TRBV27 and TRBJ2-3; TRBD1 or TRBD2 may be the D gene (5 bases each). CDR1 is MNHEY, CDR2 SMNVEV, per germline (reference sequence). The V end was cut by 2 bases, the J end by 9 bases, with 15 bases between. The CDR3 is 14 residues long. The CDR3 DNA follows: TGTGCCAGCAGTTTACGGGACCATGTCGAGACGCAGTATTTT. It yields the protein CASSLRDHVETQYF.

This clonotype turned up a few times. The chain recombines TRBV7-9 with TRBJ2-7, with D perhaps given as TRBD1 or TRBD2 (5 bases each). CDR3 size: 14 residues. CDR1 is SEHNR and CDR2 is FQNEAQ in the germline V gene (reference sequence). Trimming removed 5 bases from V and 2 bases from J, with 13 bases in between. The CDR3 loop is CASSDRDGPYEQYF. The DNA for the CDR3 is TGTGCCAGCAGCGACCGGGACGGACCCTACGAGCAGTACTTC.

J is TRBJ2-5 and V is TRBV6-5; D is ambiguous. The ends were cut back, 2 bases at V and 7 bases at J, with 5 bases in the middle. CDR3 length: 11 residues. Looked up from germline, CDR1 is MNHEY and CDR2 is SVGAGI. The CDR3 DNA reads as TGTGCCAGCAGTTACGGGGTGACCCAGTACTTC. As protein: CASSYGVTQYF.

This clonotype appeared a few times. J is TRBJ2-1 and V is TRBV6-2 or TRBV6-3, with D perhaps matching TRBD2 (5 bases). Germline loops: CDR1 MNHEY, CDR2 SVGEGT. V lost 2 bases, J lost 6 bases, and 8 bases lay in between. This CDR3 is 13 amino acids long. DNA of the CDR3: TGTGCCAGCAGTTACAGGGAGCTCAATGAGCAGTTCTTC. Translated, it gives CASSYRELNEQFF.

The chain combines TRBV4-3 with TRBJ1-1, with D possibly TRBD1 on 5 matching bases. V was trimmed by 2 bases and J by 5 bases, leaving 18 bases between them. There are 16 residues in the CDR3. CDR1 is LGHNA, CDR2 YSLEER, per germline. This CDR3 reads CASSQFVGGDGTEAFF. CDR3 bases: TGCGCCAGCAGCCAATTTGTTGGAGGGGATGGGACTGAAGCTTTCTTT.

The chain carries TRBV9 and TRBJ2-7; D is possibly TRBD2 (5 bases). CDR1 and CDR2 from the germline V gene are SGDLS and YYNGEE. V lost 0 bases, J lost 0 bases, and 7 bases lay in between. This CDR3 region has 14 residues. This chain's CDR3 is CASSVEGDSYEQYF. CDR3 DNA: TGTGCCAGCAGCGTAGAGGGAGACTCCTACGAGCAGTACTTC.

This clonotype came up a few times. The chain joins TRBV4-1 to TRBJ1-5, with D unclear. Per germline, CDR1 MGHRA and CDR2 YSYEKL. This CDR3 contains 14 residues. Trimming took 1 base from V and 6 from J, leaving 10 bases between them. The CDR3 loop is CASSQGPKGQPQHF. In DNA, the CDR3 is TGCGCCAGCAGCCAAGGCCCTAAGGGTCAGCCCCAGCATTTT.

In regard to this clonotype: A single base separates this from a much larger clone, so it may be a read error. Because the CDR3 is missing its conserved closing phenylalanine or tryptophan, this is likely a read error. V and J are TRBV7-4 and TRBJ2-7; weak D call: TRBD2 (5 bases). V was clipped by 5 bases and J by 7 bases, with 9 bases between them. The V gene's germline CDR1 is SGHVT and CDR2 SQSDAQ. The length of the CDR3 is 11 residues. The CDR3 coding sequence is TGTGCCAGCAGCCGGACTTTTGAGCAGTACTCC. Translation: CASSRTFEQYS.

The rearrangement uses TRBV28 and TRBJ1-1; D not resolved. The V end was cut by 6 bases, the J end by 6 bases, with 20 bases between. Germline V gene sequence: CDR1 MDHEN, CDR2 SYDVKM. This CDR3 is built from 15 residues. The CDR3 region is CASSRHNLNHAEAFF. The DNA for the CDR3 is TGTGCCAGCAGCCGACACAATCTGAATCACGCTGAAGCTTTCTTT.

A few counts support this clonotype. The chain has TRBV2 and TRBJ1-1, with 9 bases fitting TRBD1. CDR1 SNHLY and CDR2 FYNNEI come from the germline V gene. Trimming at V came to 6 bases and at J to 2 bases, leaving 10 bases not matched to a gene. CDR3 length: 16 residues. The CDR3 sequence: CASRPTSGQGNTEAFF. For the CDR3, the DNA is TGTGCCAGCAGGCCGACCTCGGGACAGGGCAACACTGAAGCTTTCTTT.

This clonotype was observed a few times. V and J are TRBV10-2 and TRBJ2-3; D remains unclear. The V end lost 2 bases, the J end lost 0 bases, and 12 bases lay between the germline ends. This CDR3 has 16 residues. The V gene's germline CDR1 is WSHSY and CDR2 SAAADI. The CDR3 coding sequence is TGCGCCAGCAGTGAGGGAGAGGACCAAAGCACAGATACGCAGTATTTT. It codes for CASSEGEDQSTDTQYF.

This clonotype was counted at least ten times. V gene TRBV7-6 combines with J gene TRBJ1-6; D gene uncertain. Per germline, CDR1 SGHVS and CDR2 FNYEAQ. There are 15 residues in the CDR3. The ends were cut back, 5 bases at V and 4 bases at J, with 12 bases in the middle. The CDR3 DNA reads TGTGCCAGCAGCCCATCAGTTGATTATAATTCACCCCTCCACTTT. Protein sequence: CASSPSVDYNSPLHF.

The chain is built from TRBV2 and TRBJ2-7; weak D call: TRBD1 (5 bases). CDR1 and CDR2 from the germline V gene are SNHLY and FYNNEI. The CDR3 is made up of 11 amino acids. V lost 10 bases and J 4 bases, leaving 11 bases between the germline ends. CDR3 DNA sequence: TGTGCCACTAGTCAGGGTTACGAGCAGTACGTC. It codes for CATSQGYEQYV.

CDR3 loop: CASAQGNNQPQHF. In nucleotides, the CDR3 is TGTGCCAGTGCACAGGGAAACAATCAGCCCCAGCATTTT. This rearrangement joins TRBV19 to TRBJ1-5; a possible D gene is TRBD1 (6 bases). V was trimmed by 8 bases and J by 3 bases, leaving 11 bases between them. In germline, CDR1 is LNHDA, CDR2 SQIVND (reference sequence). This CDR3 has 13 amino acids.

This chain joins TRBV29-1 and TRBJ2-1; 9 positions agree with TRBD2. Per germline, CDR1 SQVTM and CDR2 ANQGSEA. The CDR3 totals 13 residues. Losses at the gene ends were 5 bases for V and 4 bases for J; bases not matched to a gene: 3. CDR3 residues: CSVILAGYNEQFF. As DNA, the CDR3 is TGCAGCGTTATCCTAGCGGGGTACAATGAGCAGTTCTTC.